Included here is one T cell receptor beta chain sequence, with context. This specimen comes from a study of CD8+ T cells in alopecia areata. This CDR3 region has 15 residues. Trimming took 2 bases from V and 4 from J, leaving 15 bases between them. The germline V gene has CDR1 SGDLS and CDR2 YYNGEE. The treatment here: oral pan-JAK inhibitor, 5-10 mg twice daily. Following RNA extraction, reverse transcription yielded cDNA that acted as the sequencing template. Only in-frame clones appear in the TCRdb table, and some are missing; sequencing was by immunoSEQ multiplex PCR. The sample contains about 120,000 clones, 58% of which appear only once.

This sequence joins TRBV9 and TRBJ1-2; TRBD1 might be the D (5 bases). This TCR came from a human donor with alopecia areata. The starting material was CD8+ T cells sorted from blood, obtained at week 4, from a patient treated with tofacitinib. Here the CDR3 DNA reads TGTGCCAGCAGCGTCCTAGCCGGGGGATCCTATGGCTACACCTTC. The encoded protein is CASSVLAGGSYGYTF.